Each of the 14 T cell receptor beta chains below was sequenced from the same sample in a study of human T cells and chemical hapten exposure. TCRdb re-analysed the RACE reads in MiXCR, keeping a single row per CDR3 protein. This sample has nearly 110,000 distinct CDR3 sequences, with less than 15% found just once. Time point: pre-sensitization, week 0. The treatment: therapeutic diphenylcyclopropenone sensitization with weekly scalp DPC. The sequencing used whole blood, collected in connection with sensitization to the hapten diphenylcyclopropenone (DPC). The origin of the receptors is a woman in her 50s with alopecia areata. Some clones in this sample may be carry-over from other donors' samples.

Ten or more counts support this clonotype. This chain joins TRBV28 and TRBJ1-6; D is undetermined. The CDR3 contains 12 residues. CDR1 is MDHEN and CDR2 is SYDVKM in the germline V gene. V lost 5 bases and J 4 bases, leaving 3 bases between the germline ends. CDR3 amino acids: CASSPYNSPLHF. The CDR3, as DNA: TGTGCCAGCAGTCCGTATAATTCACCCCTCCACTTT.

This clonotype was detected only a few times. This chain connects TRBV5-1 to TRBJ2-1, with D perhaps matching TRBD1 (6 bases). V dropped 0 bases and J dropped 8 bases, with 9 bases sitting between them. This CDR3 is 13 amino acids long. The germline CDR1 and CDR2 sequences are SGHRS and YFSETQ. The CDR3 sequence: CASSLDTGYEQFF. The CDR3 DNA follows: TGCGCCAGCAGCTTGGATACAGGGTATGAGCAGTTCTTC.

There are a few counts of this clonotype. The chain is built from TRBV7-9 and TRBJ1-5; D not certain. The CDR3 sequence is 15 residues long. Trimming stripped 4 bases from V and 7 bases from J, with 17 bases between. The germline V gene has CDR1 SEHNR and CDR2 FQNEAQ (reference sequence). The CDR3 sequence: CASSSSALPKQPQHF. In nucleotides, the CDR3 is TGTGCCAGCAGCTCTTCGGCCCTGCCCAAGCAGCCCCAGCATTTT.

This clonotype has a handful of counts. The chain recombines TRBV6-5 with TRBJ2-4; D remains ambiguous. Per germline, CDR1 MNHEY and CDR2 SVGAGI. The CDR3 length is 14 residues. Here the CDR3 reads CAAGPTIAKNIQYF. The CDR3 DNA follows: TGTGCTGCCGGACCGACAATAGCCAAAAACATTCAGTACTTC.

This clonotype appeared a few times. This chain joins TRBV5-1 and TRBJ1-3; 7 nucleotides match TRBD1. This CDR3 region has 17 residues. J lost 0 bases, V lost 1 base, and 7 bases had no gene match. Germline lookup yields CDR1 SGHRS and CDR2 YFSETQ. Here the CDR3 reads CASSLITGASSGNTIYF. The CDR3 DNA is TGCGCCAGCAGCTTGATCACAGGGGCCAGCTCTGGAAACACCATATATTTT.

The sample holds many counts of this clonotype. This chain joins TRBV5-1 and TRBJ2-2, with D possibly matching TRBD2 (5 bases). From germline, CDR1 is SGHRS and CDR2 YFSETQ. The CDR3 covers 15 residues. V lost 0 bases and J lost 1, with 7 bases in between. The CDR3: CASSLGTLNTGELFF. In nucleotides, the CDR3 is TGCGCCAGCAGCTTGGGGACTTTGAACACCGGGGAGCTGTTTTTT.

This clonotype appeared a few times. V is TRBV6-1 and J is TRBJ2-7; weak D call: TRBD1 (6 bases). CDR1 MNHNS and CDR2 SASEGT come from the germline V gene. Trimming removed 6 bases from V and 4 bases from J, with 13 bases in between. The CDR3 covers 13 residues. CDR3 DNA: TGTGCCAGCAGGAGGACAGACCAATACGAGCAGTACTTC. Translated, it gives CASRRTDQYEQYF.

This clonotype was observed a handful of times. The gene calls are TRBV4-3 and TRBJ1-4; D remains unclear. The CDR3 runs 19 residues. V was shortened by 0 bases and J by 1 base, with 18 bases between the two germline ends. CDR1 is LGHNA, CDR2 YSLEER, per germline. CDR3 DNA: TGCGCCAGCAGCCAAGATCTTATCGACACCCGATTAACTAATGAAAAACTGTTTTTT. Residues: CASSQDLIDTRLTNEKLFF.

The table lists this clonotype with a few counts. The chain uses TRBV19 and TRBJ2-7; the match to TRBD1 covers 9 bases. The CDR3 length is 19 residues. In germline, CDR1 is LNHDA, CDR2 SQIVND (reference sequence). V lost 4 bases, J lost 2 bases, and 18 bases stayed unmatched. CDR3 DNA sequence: TGTGCCAGTAGTACCCGACTGGGACAGGGAACGGTCAGCGCCTACGAGCAGTACTTC. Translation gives CASSTRLGQGTVSAYEQYF.

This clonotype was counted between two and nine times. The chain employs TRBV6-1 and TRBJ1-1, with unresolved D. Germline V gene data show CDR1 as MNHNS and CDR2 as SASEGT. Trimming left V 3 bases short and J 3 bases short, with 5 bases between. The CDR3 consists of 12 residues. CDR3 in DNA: TGTGCCAGCAGTGATGGCTACACTGAAGCTTTCTTT. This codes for CASSDGYTEAFF.

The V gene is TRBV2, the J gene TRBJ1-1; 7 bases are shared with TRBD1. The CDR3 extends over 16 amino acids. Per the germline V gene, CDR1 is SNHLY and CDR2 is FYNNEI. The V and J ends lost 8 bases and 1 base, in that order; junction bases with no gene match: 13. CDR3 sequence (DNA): TGTGCCAGCCAACCAGCGGGAGGGGGCTCGAACACTGAAGCTTTCTTT. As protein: CASQPAGGGSNTEAFF.

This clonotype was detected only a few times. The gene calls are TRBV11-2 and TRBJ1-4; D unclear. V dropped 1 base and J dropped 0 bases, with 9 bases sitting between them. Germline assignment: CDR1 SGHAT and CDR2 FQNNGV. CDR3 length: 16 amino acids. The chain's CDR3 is CASSLGLRTTNEKLFF. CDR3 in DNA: TGTGCCAGCAGCTTAGGCCTACGAACAACTAATGAAAAACTGTTTTTT. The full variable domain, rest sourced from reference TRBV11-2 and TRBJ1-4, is EAGVAQSPRYKIIEKRQSVAFWCNPISGHATLYWYQQILGQGPKLLIQFQNNGVVDDSQLPKDRFSAERLKGVDSTLKIQPAKLEDSAVYLCASSLGLRTTNEKLFFGSGTQLSVL.

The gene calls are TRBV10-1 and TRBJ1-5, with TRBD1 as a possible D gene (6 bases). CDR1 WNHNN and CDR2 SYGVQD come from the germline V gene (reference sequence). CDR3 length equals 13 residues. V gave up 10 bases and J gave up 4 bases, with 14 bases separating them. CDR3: CATAATGNQPQHF. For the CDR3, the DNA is TGCGCCACCGCTGCGACAGGAAATCAGCCCCAGCATTTT.

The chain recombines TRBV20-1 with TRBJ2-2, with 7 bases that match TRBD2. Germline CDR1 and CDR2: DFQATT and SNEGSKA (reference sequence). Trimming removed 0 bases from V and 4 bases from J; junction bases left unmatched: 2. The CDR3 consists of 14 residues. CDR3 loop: CSAREREFTGELFF. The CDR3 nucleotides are TGCAGTGCTAGAGAGCGGGAGTTCACCGGGGAGCTGTTTTTT.